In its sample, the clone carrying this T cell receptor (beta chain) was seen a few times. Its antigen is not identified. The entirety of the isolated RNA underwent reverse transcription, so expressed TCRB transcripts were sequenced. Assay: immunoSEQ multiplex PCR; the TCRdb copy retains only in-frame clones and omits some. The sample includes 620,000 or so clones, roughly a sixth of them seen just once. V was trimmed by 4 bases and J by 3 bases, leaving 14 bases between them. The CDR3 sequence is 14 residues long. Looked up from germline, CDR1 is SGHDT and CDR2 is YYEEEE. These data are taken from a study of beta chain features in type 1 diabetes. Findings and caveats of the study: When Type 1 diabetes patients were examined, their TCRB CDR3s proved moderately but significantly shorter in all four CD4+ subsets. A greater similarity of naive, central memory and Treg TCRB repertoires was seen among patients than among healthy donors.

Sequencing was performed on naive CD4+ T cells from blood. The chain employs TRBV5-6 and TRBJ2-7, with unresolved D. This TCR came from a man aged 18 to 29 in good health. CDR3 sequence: CASSPAGQDYEQYF. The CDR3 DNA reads TGTGCCAGCAGCCCAGCCGGGCAGGACTACGAGCAGTACTTC.